Presented here are 29 T cell receptor beta chains from one specimen sequenced in a study of T cell clonality in common variable immunodeficiency. Data came from immunoSEQ multiplex PCR; TCRdb stores just in-frame clones and leaves some out. The sample contains tens of thousands of clones, none occurring once; around 1.6% lies in the top ten. Sample: peripheral blood mononuclear cells. These receptor sequences come from a person between 18 and 70 years old in good health.

This clone came up many times. From the germline J gene comes the end of the CDR3, since the read stops 3 residues before it. This chain joins TRBV30 and TRBJ2-7; a possible D gene is TRBD1 (5 bases). The V end lost 2 bases, the J end lost 4 bases, and 12 bases lay between the germline ends. The CDR3 extends over 13 amino acids. Looked up from germline, CDR1 is GTSNPN and CDR2 is SVGIG (reference sequence). The CDR3 loop reads CAWSPSRQYEQYF. The sequenced part of the CDR3 DNA is TGTGCCTGGAGTCCTTCTCGACAGTACGAG.

This clone was found a few times. From the germline J gene comes the end of the CDR3, since the read stops 3 residues before it. The J gene is TRBJ2-7, the V gene TRBV11-3, with a possible D match to TRBD1 (5 bases). The CDR3 runs to 15 residues. Germline V gene data show CDR1 as SGHNT and CDR2 as YENEEA. Trimming took 1 base from V and 6 from J, leaving 16 bases between them. The CDR3 here is CASSLVSRTTCEQYF. The DNA read from the CDR3 is TGTGCCAGCAGCTTAGTTTCACGGACAACCTGCGAG.

The sample holds many counts of this clone. The read terminates 3 residues ahead of where the CDR3 ends, so the germline J gene completes it. The chain couples TRBV27 to TRBJ1-4, with a tentative D call TRBD1 (5 bases). The CDR3 length is 14 residues. Germline V gene sequence: CDR1 MNHEY, CDR2 SMNVEV (reference sequence). The V and J ends lost 3 bases and 9 bases respectively, with 14 bases between them. CDR3 loop: CASSLYRGTQKLFF. The part of the CDR3 DNA that was read is TGTGCCAGCAGTTTGTATAGGGGAACCCAAAAA.

At least ten counts were recorded for this clone. The DNA ends 3 residues before the CDR3 does, and the rest of the CDR3 is filled in from the germline J gene. The rearrangement uses TRBV30 and TRBJ2-3; D is perhaps TRBD2 (6 bases). Looked up from germline, CDR1 is GTSNPN and CDR2 is SVGIG (reference sequence). The CDR3 consists of 16 residues. Between the trimmed V and J ends, which lost 3 bases and 0 bases, there was a span of 16 bases. CDR3 DNA (partial): TGTGCCTGGAGGGGAAGTTGGGACTGGAGCACAGATACG. Translation gives CAWRGSWDWSTDT. The full CDR3 sequence reads CAWRGSWDWSTDTQYF. Drawing the rest from reference TRBV30 and TRBJ2-3, the complete variable domain is SQTIHQWPATLVQPVGSPLSLECTVEGTSNPNLYWYRQAAGRGLQLLFYSVGIGQISSEVPQNLSASRPQDRQFILSSKKLLLSDSGFYLCAWRGSWDWSTDTQYFGPGTRLTVL.

This clone has at least ten counts. The read gets to within 3 residues of the CDR3 end, and the germline J gene fills in the rest. This chain uses TRBV23-1 with TRBJ2-7, with TRBD2 matching 9 bases. TRBV23-1 is annotated as an ORF whose role is uncertain. CDR3 length equals 18 residues. Trimming took 1 base from V and 4 from J; bases not matched to a gene: 14. The sequenced part of the CDR3 DNA is TGCGCCAGCAGTCAATTCATCCTCAGTAGCCTAGCGGGATACGAG. Protein: CASSQFILSSLAGYE. The full-length CDR3 reads as CASSQFILSSLAGYEQYF.

This clone was observed many times. Read data end 3 residues before the CDR3 end; the end is taken from the germline J gene. V usage is TRBV7-9 and J usage is TRBJ1-4; 10 positions match TRBD1. The J segment lost 9 bases and the V segment lost 3 bases, leaving 4 bases of the junction unmatched. Per germline, CDR1 SEHNR and CDR2 FQNEAQ (reference sequence). CDR3 size: 14 residues. The sequenced CDR3 bases are TGTGCCAGCAGCTTTTCGGGACAGGGGAAAAAA. Residues: CASSFSGQGKK. Given in full, the CDR3 is CASSFSGQGKKLFF.

This clone was detected ten times or more. The CDR3 end is not reached by the read, which stops 3 residues before it; the germline J gene fills it in. This chain uses TRBV7-9 with TRBJ2-3; no clear D gene. CDR3 length equals 11 residues. The V end was cut by 5 bases, the J end by 2 bases, with 2 bases between. Looked up from germline, CDR1 is SEHNR and CDR2 is FQNEAQ (reference sequence). The CDR3 loop reads CASSLTDTQYF. Partial CDR3 DNA: TGTGCCAGCAGCCTCACAGATACG.

This clone was detected ten times or more. Read coverage stops 3 residues before the CDR3 terminus; the germline J gene supplies the remainder. The chain couples TRBV19 to TRBJ1-2, with 7 positions matching TRBD1. The ends lost 5 bases at V and 2 bases at J; junction bases unmatched: 8. The CDR3 contains 15 residues. CDR1 LNHDA and CDR2 SQIVND come from the germline V gene (reference sequence). The sequenced CDR3 bases are TGTGCCAGTAGTCTTCCTGGAGGGGGCAACTATGGC. Residues: CASSLPGGGNYG. The CDR3, in full, reads CASSLPGGGNYGYTF. Full variable domain (outside the CDR3, taken from reference TRBV19 and TRBJ1-2): DGGITQSPKYLFRKEGQNVTLSCEQNLNHDAMYWYRQDPGQGLRLIYYSQIVNDFQKGDIAEGYSVSREKKESFPLTVTSAQKNPTAFYLCASSLPGGGNYGYTFGSGTRLTVV.

This clone was counted ten times or more. From the germline J gene comes the end of the CDR3, since the read stops 3 residues before it. This chain uses TRBV7-9 with TRBJ1-4; possibly TRBD1 for D (6 bases). This CDR3 has 15 residues. V was pared by 4 bases and J by 8 bases, with 17 bases between. CDR1 and CDR2 (germline): SEHNR, FQNEAQ (reference sequence). CDR3 protein: CASSSIQGMREKLFF. CDR3 bases read: TGTGCCAGCAGCTCAATACAGGGCATGCGAGAAAAA.

This clone was seen many times. The DNA ends 3 residues before the CDR3 does, and the rest of the CDR3 is filled in from the germline J gene. The chain recombines TRBV19 with TRBJ2-4; D remains unclear. This CDR3 is built from 16 residues. V gave up 4 bases and J gave up 0 bases, with 13 bases separating them. CDR1 LNHDA and CDR2 SQIVND come from the germline V gene (reference sequence). The chain's CDR3 is CASSTPGRIAKNIQYF. CDR3 DNA (partial): TGTGCCAGTAGTACCCCAGGCCGTATAGCCAAAAACATT.

In its sample, this clone was seen many times. The sequence runs out 3 residues before the end of the CDR3; the remainder is reconstructed from the germline J gene. The chain joins TRBV5-4 to TRBJ2-2; 8 positions agree with TRBD1. The CDR3 loop spans 15 amino acids. The germline gives CDR1 SGHNT, CDR2 YYREEE (reference sequence). The ends lost 4 bases at V and 7 bases at J; junction bases unmatched: 9. The CDR3 sequence: CASSPDRGGLGELFF. The covered CDR3 bases are TGTGCCAGCAGCCCCGACAGGGGTGGCCTCGGGGAG.

The table lists this clone with many counts. The read falls 3 residues short of the CDR3 end, and the missing part is taken from the germline J gene. J is TRBJ2-2 and V is TRBV28; TRBD1 matches at 11 bases. This CDR3 is 18 amino acids long. The V gene's germline CDR1 is MDHEN and CDR2 SYDVKM. Losses at the gene ends were 4 bases for V and 8 bases for J; bases not matched to a gene: 15. The CDR3 region is CASSSQRTGGARGGELFF. CDR3 DNA, as far as it was read: TGTGCCAGCAGTTCCCAAAGGACAGGGGGCGCAAGGGGTGGGGAG.

The table lists this clone with many counts. The CDR3 extends 3 residues past the end of the read, so its final part is completed from the germline J gene. This chain links TRBV20-1 with TRBJ1-1, with D possibly TRBD1 on 6 matching bases. Germline CDR1 DFQATT, CDR2 SNEGSKA (reference sequence). Deletions cut 1 base from V and 1 base from J, with 10 bases between. CDR3 length: 14 amino acids. The CDR3 spells CSARVWDKNTEAFF. The CDR3 DNA, read in part, is TGCAGTGCTAGAGTCTGGGACAAGAACACTGAA.

This clone was seen many times. The CDR3 reads CASSLVSVEVTDTQYF. Partial CDR3 DNA: TGTGCCAGCAGTCTTGTGTCGGTAGAAGTCACAGATACG. The J gene is TRBJ2-3, the V gene TRBV2; D gene ambiguous. Read sequence stops 3 residues before the CDR3 end, and the germline J gene provides the missing end. The CDR3 totals 16 residues. The germline CDR1 and CDR2 sequences are SNHLY and FYNNEI. Trimming took off 5 bases at V and 2 bases at J, with 17 bases between the two ends.

This clone has a count of ten or more. With the read ending 3 residues before the CDR3 end, the germline J gene is used to fill in that end. The chain recombines TRBV19 with TRBJ1-2; D is ambiguous. The V end was cut by 4 bases, the J end by 7 bases, with 13 bases between. CDR3 length equals 13 residues. CDR1 is LNHDA, CDR2 SQIVND, per germline (reference sequence). CDR3 loop: CASSKGPAGGYTF. The sequenced CDR3 bases are TGTGCCAGTAGTAAGGGCCCCGCCGGTGGC.

Many counts were recorded for this clone. The germline gene is not matched at one end of the junction; a read error may be the cause. The read ends 3 residues shy of where the CDR3 ends; the end is completed using the germline J gene. V gene TRBV4-2 combines with J gene TRBJ1-2; 7 bases fit TRBD1. The germline CDR1 and CDR2 sequences are LGHNA and YNFKEQ. The CDR3 is 16 residues long. CDR3 DNA (partial): TGCGCCAGCAGTTCAGGGGGGAGGGGGGCTAACTATGGC. Translated: CASSSGGRGANYG. The whole CDR3 is CASSSGGRGANYGYTF.

Ten or more counts support this clone. The CDR3 here is CTPGLAGGPYNEQFF. The covered CDR3 bases are TGTACCCCGGGACTAGCGGGAGGGCCATACAATGAG. The chain uses TRBV7-9 and TRBJ2-1; 16 positions match TRBD2. The CDR3 goes on 3 residues after the read ends, and that part is filled in from the germline J gene. Germline lookup yields CDR1 SEHNR and CDR2 FQNEAQ (reference sequence). The CDR3 consists of 15 residues.

This clone was recorded at least ten times. The CDR3 sequence: CASRPSLGALRNTIYF. The sequenced CDR3 bases are TGCGCCAGCCGACCCTCATTGGGGGCCCTTAGAAACACC. The genes are TRBV5-1 and TRBJ1-3, with a possible D match to TRBD1 (6 bases). The CDR3 extends 3 residues past the end of the read, so its final part is completed from the germline J gene. The CDR3 length is 16 residues. Germline CDR1 SGHRS, CDR2 YFSETQ. Trimming removed 7 bases at V and 5 bases at J, with 22 bases between.

This clone was counted at least ten times. CDR3 DNA, as far as it was read: TGCAGTGCGCGCACCGGGGTCAAAAAAGAGACC. As protein: CSARTGVKKET. The full-length CDR3 reads as CSARTGVKKETQYF. The gene calls are TRBV20-1 and TRBJ2-5; possibly TRBD2 for D (5 bases). Read coverage stops 3 residues before the CDR3 terminus; the germline J gene supplies the remainder. The CDR3 has 14 amino acids. Trimming took 6 bases from V and 3 from J, leaving 17 bases between them. Per the germline V gene, CDR1 is DFQATT and CDR2 is SNEGSKA (reference sequence).

In its sample, this clone was seen many times. With the read ending 3 residues before the CDR3 end, the germline J gene is used to fill in that end. V and J are TRBV18 and TRBJ1-5; D is ambiguous. CDR1 is KGHSH, CDR2 LQKENI, per germline. CDR3 length: 14 residues. V gave up 3 bases and J gave up 2 bases, with 8 bases separating them. The CDR3 DNA, read in part, is TGTGCCAGCTCACCTTTCAAGGGCAATCAGCCC. Translating it yields CASSPFKGNQP. From start to end, the CDR3 is CASSPFKGNQPQHF.

This clone was observed many times. The read ends 3 residues shy of where the CDR3 ends; the end is completed using the germline J gene. V is TRBV20-1 and J is TRBJ2-4; 7 nucleotides line up with TRBD1. In germline, CDR1 is DFQATT, CDR2 SNEGSKA (reference sequence). Unmatched junction bases numbered 8, after V lost 5 bases and J lost 1 base. The CDR3 sequence is 15 residues long. CDR3 DNA, as far as it was read: TGCAGTGCTGAGACCCTGGACAGGGCCAAAAACATT. This translates into CSAETLDRAKNI. The full-length CDR3 reads as CSAETLDRAKNIQYF.

In this sample, this clone turned up many times. The CDR3 end is not reached by the read, which stops 3 residues before it; the germline J gene fills it in. The genes are TRBV20-1 and TRBJ1-2; TRBD1 matches 9 bases. This CDR3 region has 13 residues. V shed 6 bases and J 3 bases; nucleotides not matched to a gene: 5. The germline CDR1 and CDR2 sequences are DFQATT and SNEGSKA (reference sequence). The CDR3 sequence: CSALQGAYYGYTF. CDR3 DNA (partial): TGCAGTGCACTACAGGGGGCTTACTATGGC.

This clone was picked up many times. The CDR3 is cut off 3 residues early in the read; its end comes from the germline J gene. This chain uses TRBV28 with TRBJ2-6, with D possibly matching TRBD1 (6 bases). The CDR3 is made up of 17 amino acids. V was clipped by 5 bases and J by 0 bases, with 14 bases between them. Germline CDR1 reads MDHEN; CDR2 reads SYDVKM. This chain's CDR3 is CASSPNTGYSGANVLTF. CDR3 bases read: TGTGCCAGCAGTCCTAACACAGGGTACTCTGGGGCCAACGTC.

This clone was detected a few times. The read ends 3 residues early relative to the CDR3; the germline J gene fills the gap. This chain connects TRBV11-2 to TRBJ2-1; 9 bases agree with TRBD1. The CDR3 contains 14 residues. Trimming at V came to 3 bases and at J to 8 bases, leaving 5 bases not matched to a gene. Per germline, CDR1 SGHAT and CDR2 FQNNGV. The chain's CDR3 is CASSFGTGMYEQFF. The sequenced part of the CDR3 DNA is TGTGCCAGCAGCTTTGGGACAGGGATGTATGAG.

Concerning this clone itself: The read gets to within 3 residues of the CDR3 end, and the germline J gene fills in the rest. The chain links TRBV6-2 or TRBV6-3 to TRBJ1-1; TRBD1 agrees at 8 bases. CDR1 MNHEY and CDR2 SVGEGT come from the germline V gene. Unmatched junction bases numbered 12, after V lost 4 bases and J lost 5 bases. CDR3 length: 16 amino acids. Partial CDR3 DNA: TGTGCCAGCAGTTCCCTGGACAGGGTGAAGGGAACTGAA. As protein: CASSSLDRVKGTE. The complete CDR3 protein is CASSSLDRVKGTEAFF.

This clone was observed many times. Read coverage stops 3 residues before the CDR3 terminus; the germline J gene supplies the remainder. The J gene is TRBJ2-5, the V gene TRBV2; 8 bases align to TRBD2. This CDR3 has 14 amino acids. V lost 7 bases to trimming and J lost 5 bases; unmatched junction nucleotides: 9. From germline, CDR1 is SNHLY and CDR2 FYNNEI. Incomplete CDR3 DNA: TGTGCCAGCAACGGACTAGCAGGAAAGGAGACC. It is translated as CASNGLAGKET. The whole CDR3 protein reads CASNGLAGKETQYF.

At least ten counts were recorded for this clone. CDR3 DNA (partial): TGCAGTGCTCTAGGGACAGGGGGTGATGGCGGGGAG. It translates to CSALGTGGDGGE. Given in full, the CDR3 is CSALGTGGDGGELFF. The genes are TRBV20-1 and TRBJ2-2; 11 bases line up with TRBD1. The read stops 3 residues short of the end of the CDR3; the missing end is completed from the germline J gene. Trimming at V came to 5 bases and at J to 7 bases, leaving 9 bases not matched to a gene. Per germline, CDR1 DFQATT and CDR2 SNEGSKA (reference sequence). The CDR3 is 15 amino acids.

This clone was counted many times. The read terminates 3 residues before the CDR3 end, so the remaining end is supplied by the germline J gene. V gene TRBV20-1 combines with J gene TRBJ1-1; 9 bases are shared with TRBD1. Germline CDR1 DFQATT, CDR2 SNEGSKA (reference sequence). This CDR3 spans 12 amino acids. The covered CDR3 bases are TGCAGTGCTTTGGACAGGGGAAGATTC. Its protein product is CSALDRGRF. The whole CDR3 region reads CSALDRGRFAFF.

In its sample, this clone was seen many times. The CDR3 is cut off 3 residues early in the read; its end comes from the germline J gene. V and J are TRBV20-1 and TRBJ2-4; 11 bases fit TRBD1. Trimming removed 0 bases from V and 6 bases from J; junction bases left unmatched: 1. CDR1 is DFQATT and CDR2 is SNEGSKA in the germline V gene (reference sequence). The length of the CDR3 is 14 residues. CDR3 protein: CSAREGTGGNIQYF. CDR3 DNA, as far as it was read: TGCAGTGCTAGAGAGGGGACAGGGGGAAACATT.